The 8 T cell receptor beta chains below all came from one sample that was sequenced in a study of human T cells and chemical hapten exposure. TCRdb independently ran MiXCR on the RACE reads; one entry per CDR3 protein. The sample lists tens of thousands of distinct CDR3 sequences, 8.5% to 10% occurring once. As for time point: pre-sensitization, week 0. Treatment described: therapeutic diphenylcyclopropenone sensitization with weekly scalp DPC. The authors' total RNA extraction used unfractionated whole blood. Sequencing was performed on whole blood, taken in connection with sensitization to the hapten diphenylcyclopropenone (DPC). The source of these receptors is a woman between 25 and 40 years old with alopecia areata. Some clones in this sample may be carry-over from other donors' samples.

This clonotype has more than one count but fewer than ten. The V and J genes are TRBV14 and TRBJ2-3; unclear D gene. The CDR3 spans 16 residues. V gave up 0 bases and J gave up 6 bases, with 16 bases separating them. CDR1 and CDR2 (germline): SGHDN, FVKESK. The CDR3 protein is CASSQDVYGVGDTQYF. The CDR3 nucleotides read TGTGCCAGCAGCCAAGATGTCTACGGTGTGGGGGATACGCAGTATTTT.

The J gene is TRBJ1-1, the V gene TRBV20-1; perhaps TRBD1 as D (5 bases). This CDR3 is 13 amino acids long. V lost 6 bases, J lost 4 bases, and 15 bases lay in between. From germline, CDR1 is DFQATT and CDR2 SNEGSKA (reference sequence). CDR3 DNA sequence: TGCAGTGCAATCAGGGATAAGGGCACTGAAGCTTTCTTT. This encodes CSAIRDKGTEAFF.

The chain couples TRBV7-2 to TRBJ2-2, with no clear D. V lost 1 base to trimming and J lost 5 bases, with 8 bases between them. Looked up from germline, CDR1 is SGHTA and CDR2 is FQGNSA. CDR3 length: 14 residues. The CDR3 loop reads CASSLVGQTGELFF. The CDR3 nucleotides read TGTGCCAGCAGCTTAGTAGGGCAAACCGGGGAGCTGTTTTTT.

This clonotype was picked up many times. V gene TRBV27 combines with J gene TRBJ1-1, with a possible D match to TRBD1 (6 bases). The CDR3 totals 15 residues. The germline V and J ends were trimmed by 0 bases and 4 bases, with 12 bases remaining between them. Germline assignment: CDR1 MNHEY and CDR2 SMNVEV (reference sequence). This CDR3 reads CASSLSGQYSTEAFF. The CDR3, as DNA: TGTGCCAGCAGTTTATCCGGACAGTATAGCACTGAAGCTTTCTTT.

The chain uses TRBV11-2 and TRBJ2-3; D not resolved. V was shortened by 5 bases and J by 1 base, with 16 bases between the two germline ends. The germline V gene encodes CDR1 SGHAT and CDR2 FQNNGV. This CDR3 comprises 16 residues. The CDR3 DNA is TGTGCCAGCAGCCCCCGGAAGGGAAAGGGCACAGATACGCAGTATTTT. It translates to CASSPRKGKGTDTQYF. Complete variable domain (other parts from reference TRBV11-2 and TRBJ2-3): EAGVAQSPRYKIIEKRQSVAFWCNPISGHATLYWYQQILGQGPKLLIQFQNNGVVDDSQLPKDRFSAERLKGVDSTLKIQPAKLEDSAVYLCASSPRKGKGTDTQYFGPGTRLTVL.

The CDR3 DNA reads TGTGCCAGCAGTTTGACCACAAACCAAGAGACCCAGTACTTC. The encoded protein is CASSLTTNQETQYF. The rearrangement uses TRBV27 and TRBJ2-5, with no clear D. Trimming pared 3 bases from V and 0 bases from J, leaving 8 bases between. CDR1 and CDR2 from the germline V gene are MNHEY and SMNVEV (reference sequence). There are 14 residues in the CDR3.

The sample holds a few counts of this clonotype. V gene TRBV28 combines with J gene TRBJ2-5; perhaps D is TRBD1 or TRBD2 (7 bases each). From germline, CDR1 is MDHEN and CDR2 SYDVKM. The CDR3 consists of 16 residues. V lost 3 bases, J lost 3 bases, and 17 bases lay in between. CDR3 loop: CASSFLTGRVEETQYF. The DNA of the CDR3 is TGTGCCAGCAGTTTCCTGACAGGGAGGGTAGAAGAGACCCAGTACTTC.

This clonotype was picked up a small number of times. This chain joins TRBV20-1 and TRBJ2-3; TRBD2 matches at 8 bases. Per germline, CDR1 DFQATT and CDR2 SNEGSKA (reference sequence). This CDR3 spans 14 amino acids. Trimming took 6 bases from V and 0 from J; bases not matched to a gene: 5. CDR3 nucleotides: TGCAGTGCCCAGCGGGGGCCTAGCACAGATACGCAGTATTTT. Amino acid sequence: CSAQRGPSTDTQYF.